This TCR beta chain was sequenced in a study of blood T cell dynamics during melanoma immunotherapy. Study context: Patients with metastatic melanoma got pembrolizumab or nivolumab-ipilimumab as first-line care.

As to time point: week 3, after first cycle of checkpoint inhibitor. Response was assessed by RECIST 1.1 at 12 weeks, except two rapid progressors. Germline V gene sequence: CDR1 MGHRA, CDR2 YSYEKL. The CDR3 covers 18 residues. Trimming pared 0 bases from V and 5 bases from J, leaving 20 bases between. Sequenced by immunoSEQ multiplex PCR; TCRdb stores in-frame clones only, minus some. Among more than 1,000 clones listed, 81% were seen once. This receptor was taken from a human donor with melanoma. The input for sequencing was cell-free DNA from blood, taken from a patient treated with checkpoint blockade. This chain links TRBV4-1 with TRBJ1-5; TRBD1 is a possible D gene (6 bases). The CDR3 protein is CASSQDPGQSHLYQPQHF. The CDR3 nucleotides are TGCGCCAGCAGCCAAGACCCCGGACAGTCCCACCTGTATCAGCCCCAGCATTTT.